This TCR beta chain was recorded in a study of CD8 T cells in ankylosing spondylitis. This clonotype was counted between two and nine times. Its antigen is still unknown. A much larger clone is a single base away; this may be a read error. Regarding the study as a whole: Matched synovial fluid from ankylosing spondylitis patients was reported to be enriched for disease-linked clones.

TCRdb used MiXCR to reprocess the 5' RACE reads, holding one entry per CDR3 protein. In the table there are a few hundred thousand distinct CDR3 sequences, roughly 20% of which are singletons. The sample consisted of blood, either unsorted or a sorted T cell fraction (not recorded which). The source is a female donor with ankylosing spondylitis or in good health (not recorded which).

The CDR3 sequence is CANSLSADTQYF. CDR3 DNA: TGTGCCAACAGCTTAAGCGCGGATACGCAGTATTTT. The rearrangement joins TRBV7-2 to TRBJ2-3; D gene ambiguous. Germline V gene sequence: CDR1 SGHTA, CDR2 FQGNSA. The CDR3 sequence is 12 residues long. The full variable domain, completed using reference TRBV7-2 and TRBJ2-3, is GAGVSQSPSNKVTEKGKDVELRCDPISGHTALYWYRQSLGQGLEFLIYFQGNSAPDKSGLPSDRFSAERTGGSVSTLTIQRTQQEDSAVYLCANSLSADTQYFGPGTRLTVL.